Sequencing of this T cell receptor beta chain was carried out in a study of shared clonotypes between healthy human individuals. Study results and limitations: Naive subsets, compared against memory subsets, generally had larger estimated richness values. Clonotype sharing among donors likely depends on sequencing depth.

On this clone: Its antigen is unknown.

Profiling relied on immunoSEQ multiplex PCR, and the TCRdb table lists in-frame clones only, not all of them. The data hold approximately 2,000,000 clones, with roughly 92% observed a single time. Donors had no recently reported acute infections or vaccinations and were HIV-negative. The receptor was isolated from a man between 18 and 29 years old in good health. Some clones in this sample may be carry-over from other donors' samples. The material sequenced was naive CD4+ T cells from PBMCs. The subset was: CD45RA+ positively selected.

The CDR3 bases are TGTGCCAGCAGTTTACTGAGGACAGGGGGTTTGTACGAGCAGTACTTC. It translates to CASSLLRTGGLYEQYF. V and J are TRBV27 and TRBJ2-7; 10 nucleotides match TRBD1. J was trimmed by 4 bases and V by 2 bases; bases with no gene match: 8. This CDR3 comprises 16 residues. Looked up from germline, CDR1 is MNHEY and CDR2 is SMNVEV (reference sequence).